This T cell receptor (beta chain) stems from a study of CD8+ T cells in alopecia areata. Overall study results and limits: Within the top 100, expanded CD8+ clones significantly decreased with tofacitinib, as did scalp clonality. While tofacitinib was given, many expanded lesional clones persisted in scalp and blood.

About this clone: Its target is unknown.

After isolation, RNA underwent reverse transcription to generate cDNA as the sequencing template. Using immunoSEQ multiplex PCR, the repertoire was profiled, and TCRdb retains in-frame clones only, with some absent. The data contain about 210,000 clones, under 70% of them singletons. Germline values: CDR1 SEHNR, CDR2 FQNEAQ (reference sequence). The V gene lost 6 bases and the J gene lost 5 bases, with 11 bases spanning the gap. The CDR3 covers 12 residues. Regarding treatment: oral pan-JAK inhibitor, 5-10 mg twice daily. The receptor was isolated from a human donor with alopecia areata. Source: CD4+ T cells sorted from blood, taken at week 4, from a patient treated with tofacitinib. The chain combines TRBV7-9 with TRBJ2-7; the D gene is possibly TRBD1 (5 bases). DNA for the CDR3: TGTGCCAGCAGTCGAGTAGGGGACGAGCAGTACTTC. Translated, it gives CASSRVGDEQYF.